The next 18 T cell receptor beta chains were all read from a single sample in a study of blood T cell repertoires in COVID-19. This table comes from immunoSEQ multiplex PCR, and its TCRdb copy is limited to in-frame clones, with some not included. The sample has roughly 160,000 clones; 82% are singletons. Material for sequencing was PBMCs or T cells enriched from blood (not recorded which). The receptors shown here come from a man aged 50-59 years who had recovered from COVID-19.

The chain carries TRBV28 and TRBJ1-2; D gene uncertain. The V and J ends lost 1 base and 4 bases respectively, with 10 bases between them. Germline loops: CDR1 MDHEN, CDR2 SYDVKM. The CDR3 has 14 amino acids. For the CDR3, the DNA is TGTGCCAGCAGTTTATCGCGAGTTTCCTATGGCTACACCTTC. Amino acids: CASSLSRVSYGYTF.

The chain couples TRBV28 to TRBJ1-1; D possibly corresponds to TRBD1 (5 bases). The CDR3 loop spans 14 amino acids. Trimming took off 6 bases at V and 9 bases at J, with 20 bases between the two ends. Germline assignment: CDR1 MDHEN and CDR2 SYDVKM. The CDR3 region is CASSQGWSGDKAFF. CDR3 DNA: TGTGCCAGCAGCCAAGGGTGGTCGGGGGATAAAGCTTTCTTT.

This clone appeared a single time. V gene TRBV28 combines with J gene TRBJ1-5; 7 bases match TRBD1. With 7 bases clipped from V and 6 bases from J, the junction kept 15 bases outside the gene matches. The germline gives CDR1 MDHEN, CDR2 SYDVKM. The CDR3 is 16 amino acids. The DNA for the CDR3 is TGTGCCAGCATGACCCAGGGGGGCGGGACGGGTCAGCCCCAGCATTTT. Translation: CASMTQGGGTGQPQHF.

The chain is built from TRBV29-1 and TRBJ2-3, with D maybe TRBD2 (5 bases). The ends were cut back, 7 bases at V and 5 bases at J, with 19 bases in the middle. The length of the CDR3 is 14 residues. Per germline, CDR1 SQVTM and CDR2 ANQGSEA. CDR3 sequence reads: CSAIDPLREDTQYF. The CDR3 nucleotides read TGCAGCGCCATTGACCCTCTCCGGGAAGATACGCAGTATTTT.

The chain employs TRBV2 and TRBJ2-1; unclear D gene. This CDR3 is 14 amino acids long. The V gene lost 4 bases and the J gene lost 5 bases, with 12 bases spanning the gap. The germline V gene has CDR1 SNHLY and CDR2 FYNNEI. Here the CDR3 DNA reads TGTGCCAGCAGTGCAGAATCCGTCCACAATGAGCAGTTCTTC. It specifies CASSAESVHNEQFF.

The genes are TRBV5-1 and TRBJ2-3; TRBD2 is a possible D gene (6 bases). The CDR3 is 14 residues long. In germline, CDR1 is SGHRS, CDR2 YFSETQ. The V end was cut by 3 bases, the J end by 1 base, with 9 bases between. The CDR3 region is CASSSGLRTDTQYF. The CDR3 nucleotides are TGCGCCAGCAGCTCGGGACTGCGCACAGATACGCAGTATTTT.

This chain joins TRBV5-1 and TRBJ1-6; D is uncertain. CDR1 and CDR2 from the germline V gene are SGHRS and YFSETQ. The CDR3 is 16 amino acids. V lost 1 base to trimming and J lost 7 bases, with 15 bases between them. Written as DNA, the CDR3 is TGCGCCAGCAGCTTGATCTTAGGTGGCGGGAATTCACCCCTCCACTTT. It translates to CASSLILGGGNSPLHF.

The CDR3 sequence is CAISGLTGVEDTQYF. The CDR3 nucleotides read TGTGCCATCAGTGGTTTGACGGGAGTGGAAGATACGCAGTATTTT. This chain uses TRBV10-3 with TRBJ2-3; possible D gene TRBD2, 6 bases. V gave up 4 bases and J gave up 5 bases, with 16 bases separating them. In germline, CDR1 is ENHRY, CDR2 SYGVKD. This CDR3 has 15 amino acids.

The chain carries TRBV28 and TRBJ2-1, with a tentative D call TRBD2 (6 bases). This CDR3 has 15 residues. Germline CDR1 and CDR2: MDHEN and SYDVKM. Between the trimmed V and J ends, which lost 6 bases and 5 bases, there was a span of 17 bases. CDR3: CASRGPGTGDNEQFF. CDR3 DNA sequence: TGTGCCAGCAGAGGACCCGGGACTGGAGACAATGAGCAGTTCTTC.

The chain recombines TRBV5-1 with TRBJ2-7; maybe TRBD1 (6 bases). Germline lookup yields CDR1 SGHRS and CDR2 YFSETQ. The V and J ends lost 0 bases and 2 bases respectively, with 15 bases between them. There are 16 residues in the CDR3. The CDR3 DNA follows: TGCGCCAGCAGCTTGGATTGGCAGGGGAACACCTACGAGCAGTACTTC. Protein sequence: CASSLDWQGNTYEQYF.

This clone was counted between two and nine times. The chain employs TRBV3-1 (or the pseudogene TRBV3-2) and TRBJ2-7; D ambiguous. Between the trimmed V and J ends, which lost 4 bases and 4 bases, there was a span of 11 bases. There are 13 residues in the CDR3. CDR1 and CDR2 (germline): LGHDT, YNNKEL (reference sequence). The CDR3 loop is CASSLAVPYEQYF. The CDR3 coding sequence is TGTGCCAGCAGCCTGGCAGTCCCATACGAGCAGTACTTC.

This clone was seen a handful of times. For the CDR3, the DNA is TGTGCCAGCAGCCCGAGACAGGGCCAGGTCTCTGGGGCCAACGTCCTGACTTTC. Its protein product is CASSPRQGQVSGANVLTF. This sequence joins TRBV7-9 and TRBJ2-6, with 7 nucleotides matching TRBD1. The trim removed 5 bases at V and 0 bases at J, leaving 10 bases unmatched. The germline CDR1 and CDR2 sequences are SEHNR and FQNEAQ (reference sequence). The CDR3 consists of 18 residues.

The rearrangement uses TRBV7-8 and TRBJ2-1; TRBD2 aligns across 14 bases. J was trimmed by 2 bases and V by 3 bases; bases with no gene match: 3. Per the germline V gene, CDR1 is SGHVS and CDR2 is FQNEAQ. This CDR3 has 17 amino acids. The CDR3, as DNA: TGTGCCAGCAGCTTGACTAGCGGGAGGGCCCCCTACAATGAGCAGTTCTTC. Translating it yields CASSLTSGRAPYNEQFF.

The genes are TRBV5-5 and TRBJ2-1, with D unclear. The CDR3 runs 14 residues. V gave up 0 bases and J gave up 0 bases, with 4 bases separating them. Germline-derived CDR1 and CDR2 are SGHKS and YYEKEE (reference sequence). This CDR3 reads CASSLGPSYNEQFF. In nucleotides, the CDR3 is TGTGCCAGCAGCTTGGGGCCCTCCTACAATGAGCAGTTCTTC.

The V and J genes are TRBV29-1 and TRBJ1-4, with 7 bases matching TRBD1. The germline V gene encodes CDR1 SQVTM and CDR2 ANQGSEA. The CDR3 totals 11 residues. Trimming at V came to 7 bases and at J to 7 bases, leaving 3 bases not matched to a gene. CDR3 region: CSGRTGEKLFF. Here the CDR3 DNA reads TGCAGCGGTCGGACAGGTGAAAAACTGTTTTTT. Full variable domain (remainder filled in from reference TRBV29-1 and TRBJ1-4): SAVISQKPSRDICQRGTSLTIQCQVDSQVTMMFWYRQQPGQSLTLIATANQGSEATYESGFVIDKFPISRPNLTFSTLTVSNMSPEDSSIYLCSGRTGEKLFFGSGTQLSVL.

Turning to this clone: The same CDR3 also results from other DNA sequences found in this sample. For the CDR3, the DNA is TGCGCCAGCAGCCCGACAGGCGGCTCCTATGGCTACACCTTC. Its translation: CASSPTGGSYGYTF. The chain couples TRBV5-1 to TRBJ1-2, with D perhaps TRBD1 (6 bases). The germline gives CDR1 SGHRS, CDR2 YFSETQ. CDR3 size: 14 residues. V lost 4 bases to trimming and J lost 4 bases, with 14 bases between them.

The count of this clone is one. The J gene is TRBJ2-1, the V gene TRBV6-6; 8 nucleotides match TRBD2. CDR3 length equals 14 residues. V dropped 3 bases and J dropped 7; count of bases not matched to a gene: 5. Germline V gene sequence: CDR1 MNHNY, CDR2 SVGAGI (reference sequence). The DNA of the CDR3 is TGTGCCAGCAGTTATGACGGGGGGGCTAATGAGCAGTTCTTC. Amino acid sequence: CASSYDGGANEQFF.

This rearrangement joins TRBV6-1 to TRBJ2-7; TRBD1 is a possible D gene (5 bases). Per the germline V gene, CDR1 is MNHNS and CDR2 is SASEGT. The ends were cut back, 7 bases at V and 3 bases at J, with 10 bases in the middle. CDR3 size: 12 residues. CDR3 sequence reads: CASTLTGYEQYF. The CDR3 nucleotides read TGTGCCAGCACCTTAACAGGCTACGAGCAGTACTTC.